In this sample, the clone carrying this TCR beta chain turned up once. Different DNA sequences within this sample yield the same CDR3. Study members were between about 18 and 95 years old and lived in 20 to 25 US regions. Trimming removed 1 base from V and 8 bases from J; junction bases left unmatched: 4. Per the germline V gene, CDR1 is LGHDT and CDR2 is YNNKEL (reference sequence). This CDR3 has 14 residues. This specimen belongs to a study of blood T cell repertoires in COVID-19. Study-level background: Whether acute or convalescent, the COVID-19 samples came from the United States, Italy and Spain. In each case, the material was cDNA or gDNA derived from T cells, B-cell-depleted T cells, or PBMCs.

Using immunoSEQ multiplex PCR, the repertoire was profiled, and TCRdb retains in-frame clones only, with some absent. The sample records 400,000 to 550,000 clones, 70% to 90% being singletons. The chain recombines TRBV3-1 (or the pseudogene TRBV3-2) with TRBJ1-2; 10 nucleotides line up with TRBD1. The clonotype was recovered from a woman between 18 and 29 years old with acute COVID-19. Sequenced material: PBMCs or T cells enriched from blood (not recorded which). CDR3 bases: TGTGCCAGCAGCCAAGGCGACAGGGGGCGCGGCTACACCTTC. Amino acid sequence: CASSQGDRGRGYTF.